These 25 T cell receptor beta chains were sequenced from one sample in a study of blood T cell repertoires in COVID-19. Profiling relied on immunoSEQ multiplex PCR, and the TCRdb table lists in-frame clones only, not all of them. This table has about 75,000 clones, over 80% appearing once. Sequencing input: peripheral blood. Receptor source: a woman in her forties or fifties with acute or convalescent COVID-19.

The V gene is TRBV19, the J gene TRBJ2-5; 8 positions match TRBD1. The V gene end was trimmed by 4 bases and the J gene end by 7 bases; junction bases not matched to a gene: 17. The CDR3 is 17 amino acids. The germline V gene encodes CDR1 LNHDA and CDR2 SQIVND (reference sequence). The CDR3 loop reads CASSTPGQAASRVTQYF. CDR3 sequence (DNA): TGTGCCAGTAGTACTCCGGGACAGGCGGCCTCCAGGGTGACCCAGTACTTC.

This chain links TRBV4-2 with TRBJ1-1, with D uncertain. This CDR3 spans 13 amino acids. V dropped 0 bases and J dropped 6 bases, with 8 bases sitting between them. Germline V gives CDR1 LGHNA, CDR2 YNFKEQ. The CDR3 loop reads CASSQDGFAEAFF. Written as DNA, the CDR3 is TGTGCCAGCAGCCAAGACGGGTTCGCTGAAGCTTTCTTT.

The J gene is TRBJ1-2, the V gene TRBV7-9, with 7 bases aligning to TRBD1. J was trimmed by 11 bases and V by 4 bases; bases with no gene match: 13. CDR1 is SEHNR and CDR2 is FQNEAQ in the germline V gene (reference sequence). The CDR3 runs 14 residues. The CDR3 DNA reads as TGTGCCAGCAGCTCAGGGGGGAGTGAGGGGCCATACACCTTC. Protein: CASSSGGSEGPYTF. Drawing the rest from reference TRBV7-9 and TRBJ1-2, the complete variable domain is DTGVSQNPRHKITKRGQNVTFRCDPISEHNRLYWYRQTLGQGPEFLTYFQNEAQLEKSRLLSDRFSAERPKGSFSTLEIQRTEQGDSAMYLCASSSGGSEGPYTFGSGTRLTVV.

CDR3 loop: CASSLGQETQYF. CDR3 DNA sequence: TGTGCCAGCAGCTTAGGACAGGAGACCCAGTACTTC. The chain is built from TRBV11-3 and TRBJ2-5, with D maybe TRBD1 (5 bases). Trimming removed 1 base from V and 5 bases from J, with 5 bases in between. The germline V gene has CDR1 SGHNT and CDR2 YENEEA. The CDR3 is 12 amino acids.

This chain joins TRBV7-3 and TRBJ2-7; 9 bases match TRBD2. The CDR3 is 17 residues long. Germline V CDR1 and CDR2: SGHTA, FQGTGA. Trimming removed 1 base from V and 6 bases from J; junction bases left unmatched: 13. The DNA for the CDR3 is TGTGCCAGCAGCTTAAATCCCCCTTCAGCGGGGGGTTCCGAGCAGTACTTC. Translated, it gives CASSLNPPSAGGSEQYF.

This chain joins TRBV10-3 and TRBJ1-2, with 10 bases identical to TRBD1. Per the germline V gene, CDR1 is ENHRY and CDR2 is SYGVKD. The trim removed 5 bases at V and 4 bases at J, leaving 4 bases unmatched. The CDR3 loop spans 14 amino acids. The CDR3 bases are TGTGCCATCAGTCGAGGACAGGGGGTCTATGGCTACACCTTC. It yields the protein CAISRGQGVYGYTF.

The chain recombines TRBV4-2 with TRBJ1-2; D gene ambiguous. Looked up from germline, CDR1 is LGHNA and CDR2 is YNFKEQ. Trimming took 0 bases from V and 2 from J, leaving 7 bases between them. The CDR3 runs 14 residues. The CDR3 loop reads CASSQDSGNYGYTF. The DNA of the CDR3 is TGTGCCAGCAGCCAAGATTCAGGCAACTATGGCTACACCTTC.

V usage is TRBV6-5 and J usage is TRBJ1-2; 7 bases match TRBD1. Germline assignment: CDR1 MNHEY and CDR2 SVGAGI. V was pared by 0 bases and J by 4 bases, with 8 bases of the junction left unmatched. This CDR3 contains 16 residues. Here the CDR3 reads CASSYSLAGGIYGYTF. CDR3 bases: TGTGCCAGCAGTTACTCCCTGGCAGGGGGGATCTATGGCTACACCTTC.

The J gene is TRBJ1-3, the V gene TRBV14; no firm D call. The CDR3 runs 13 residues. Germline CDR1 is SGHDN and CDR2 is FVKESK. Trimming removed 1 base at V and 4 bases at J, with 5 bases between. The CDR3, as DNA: TGTGCCAGCAGCCAAGTGGCAGGAAACACCATATATTTT. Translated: CASSQVAGNTIYF. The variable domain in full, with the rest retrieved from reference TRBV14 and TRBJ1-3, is EAGVTQFPSHSVIEKGQTVTLRCDPISGHDNLYWYRRVMGKEIKFLLHFVKESKQDESGMPNNRFLAERTGGTYSTLKVQPAELEDSGVYFCASSQVAGNTIYFGEGSWLTVV.

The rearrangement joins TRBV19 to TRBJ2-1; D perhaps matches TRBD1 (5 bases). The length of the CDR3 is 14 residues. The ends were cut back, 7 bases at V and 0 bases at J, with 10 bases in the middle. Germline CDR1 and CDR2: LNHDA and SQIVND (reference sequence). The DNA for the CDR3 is TGTGCCAGTACGAAAGACAGCTCCTACAATGAGCAGTTCTTC. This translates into CASTKDSSYNEQFF.

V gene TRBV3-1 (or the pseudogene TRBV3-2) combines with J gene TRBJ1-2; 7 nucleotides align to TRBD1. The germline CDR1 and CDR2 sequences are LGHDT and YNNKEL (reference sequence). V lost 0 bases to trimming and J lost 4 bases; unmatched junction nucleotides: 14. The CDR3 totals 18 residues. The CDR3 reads CASSQDRAGGRLGYGYTF. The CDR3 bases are TGTGCCAGCAGCCAAGATAGGGCAGGGGGACGGTTGGGCTATGGCTACACCTTC.

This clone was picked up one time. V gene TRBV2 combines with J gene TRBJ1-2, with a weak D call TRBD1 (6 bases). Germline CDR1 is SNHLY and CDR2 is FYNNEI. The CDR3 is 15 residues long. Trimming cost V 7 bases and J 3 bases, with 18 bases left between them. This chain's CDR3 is CASNVQGPKDYGYTF. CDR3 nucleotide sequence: TGTGCCAGCAATGTACAGGGCCCGAAGGACTATGGCTACACCTTC.

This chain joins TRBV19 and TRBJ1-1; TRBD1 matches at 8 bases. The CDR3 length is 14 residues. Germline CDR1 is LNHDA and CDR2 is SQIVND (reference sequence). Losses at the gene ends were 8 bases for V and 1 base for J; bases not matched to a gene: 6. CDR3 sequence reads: CASRRQGQNTEAFF. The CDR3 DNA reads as TGTGCCAGTCGCAGACAGGGGCAGAACACTGAAGCTTTCTTT.

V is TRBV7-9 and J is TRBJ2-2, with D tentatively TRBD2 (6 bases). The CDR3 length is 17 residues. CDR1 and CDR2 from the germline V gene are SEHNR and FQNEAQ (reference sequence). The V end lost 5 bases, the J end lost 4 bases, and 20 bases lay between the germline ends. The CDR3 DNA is TGTGCCAGCAGCACCCAGACTAGTCGCGGCGGCACCGGGGAGCTGTTTTTT. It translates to CASSTQTSRGGTGELFF. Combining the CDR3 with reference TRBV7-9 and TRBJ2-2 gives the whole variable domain DTGVSQNPRHKITKRGQNVTFRCDPISEHNRLYWYRQTLGQGPEFLTYFQNEAQLEKSRLLSDRFSAERPKGSFSTLEIQRTEQGDSAMYLCASSTQTSRGGTGELFFGEGSRLTVL.

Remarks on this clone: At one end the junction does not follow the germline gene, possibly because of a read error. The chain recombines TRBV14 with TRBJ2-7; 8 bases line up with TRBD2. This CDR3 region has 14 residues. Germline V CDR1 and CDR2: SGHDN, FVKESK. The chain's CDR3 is CASNRGGVSHEQYF. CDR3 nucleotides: TGTGCCAGCAACCGGGGGGGGGTCTCCCACGAGCAGTACTTC.

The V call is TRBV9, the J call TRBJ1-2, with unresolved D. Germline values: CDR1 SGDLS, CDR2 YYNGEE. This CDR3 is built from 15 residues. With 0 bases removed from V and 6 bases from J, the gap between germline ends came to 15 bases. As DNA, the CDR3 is TGTGCCAGCAGCGTAGACGTCGGGTTATTGGATGGCTACACCTTC. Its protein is CASSVDVGLLDGYTF.

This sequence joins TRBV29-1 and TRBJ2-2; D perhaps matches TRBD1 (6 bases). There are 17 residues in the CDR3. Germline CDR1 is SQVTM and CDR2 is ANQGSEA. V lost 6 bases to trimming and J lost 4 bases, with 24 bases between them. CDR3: CSVWGQGTRSGTGELFF. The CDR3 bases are TGCAGCGTCTGGGGTCAGGGGACCCGTTCCGGCACCGGGGAGCTGTTTTTT.

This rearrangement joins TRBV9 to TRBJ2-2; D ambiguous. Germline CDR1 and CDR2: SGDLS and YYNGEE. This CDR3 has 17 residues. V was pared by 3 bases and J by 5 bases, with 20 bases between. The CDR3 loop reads CASSARDPFEVTGELFF. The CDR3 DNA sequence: TGTGCCAGCAGCGCCCGAGATCCCTTTGAGGTTACCGGGGAGCTGTTTTTT.

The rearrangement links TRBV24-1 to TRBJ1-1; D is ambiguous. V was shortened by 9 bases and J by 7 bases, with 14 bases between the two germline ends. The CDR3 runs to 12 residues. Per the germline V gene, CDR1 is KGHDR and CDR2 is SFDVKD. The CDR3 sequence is CATQDGEGEAFF. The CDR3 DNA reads TGTGCCACCCAAGACGGGGAGGGTGAAGCTTTCTTT.

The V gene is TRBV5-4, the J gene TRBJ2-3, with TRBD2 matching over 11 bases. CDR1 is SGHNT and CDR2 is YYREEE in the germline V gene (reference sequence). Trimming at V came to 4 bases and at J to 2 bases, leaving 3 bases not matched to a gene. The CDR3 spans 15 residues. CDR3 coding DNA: TGTGCCAGCAGCCCGGGACTAGCGGTCACAGATACGCAGTATTTT. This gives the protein CASSPGLAVTDTQYF. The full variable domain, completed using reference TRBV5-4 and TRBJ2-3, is ETGVTQSPTHLIKTRGQQVTLRCSSQSGHNTVSWYQQALGQGPQFIFQYYREEENGRGNFPPRFSGLQFPNYSSELNVNALELDDSALYLCASSPGLAVTDTQYFGPGTRLTVL.

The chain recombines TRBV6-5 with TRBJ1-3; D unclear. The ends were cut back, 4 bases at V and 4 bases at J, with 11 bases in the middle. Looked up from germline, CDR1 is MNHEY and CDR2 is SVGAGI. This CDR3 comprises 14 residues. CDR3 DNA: TGTGCCAGCAGTTGGGCCTTTGACGGAAACACCATATATTTT. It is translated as CASSWAFDGNTIYF.

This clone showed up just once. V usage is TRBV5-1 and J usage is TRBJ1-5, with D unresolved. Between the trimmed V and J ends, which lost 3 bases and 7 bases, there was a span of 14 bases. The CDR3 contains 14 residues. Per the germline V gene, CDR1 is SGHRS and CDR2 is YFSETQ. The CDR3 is CASSSGAPGQPQHF. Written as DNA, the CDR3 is TGCGCCAGCAGCTCGGGCGCCCCGGGGCAGCCCCAGCATTTT.

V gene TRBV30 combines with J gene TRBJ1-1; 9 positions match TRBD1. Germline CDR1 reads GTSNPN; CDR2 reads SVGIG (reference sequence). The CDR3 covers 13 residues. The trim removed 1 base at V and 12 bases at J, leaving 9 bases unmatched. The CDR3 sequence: CAWSGDREGLTFF. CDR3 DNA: TGTGCCTGGAGTGGGGACAGGGAGGGGTTGACTTTCTTT.

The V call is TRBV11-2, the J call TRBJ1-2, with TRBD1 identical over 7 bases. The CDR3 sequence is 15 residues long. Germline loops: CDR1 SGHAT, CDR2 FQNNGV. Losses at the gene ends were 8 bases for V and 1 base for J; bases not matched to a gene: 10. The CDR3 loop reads CASPGKTGSNYGYTF. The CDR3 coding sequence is TGTGCCAGCCCCGGCAAGACAGGGAGTAACTATGGCTACACCTTC.

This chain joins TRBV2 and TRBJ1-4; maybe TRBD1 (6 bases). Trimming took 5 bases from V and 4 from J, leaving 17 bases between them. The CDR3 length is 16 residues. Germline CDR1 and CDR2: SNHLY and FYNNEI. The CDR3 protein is CASSSRWTDLNEKLFF. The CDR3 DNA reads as TGTGCCAGCAGTTCCCGATGGACAGATCTTAATGAAAAACTGTTTTTT. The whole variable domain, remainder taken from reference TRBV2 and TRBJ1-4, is EPEVTQTPSHQVTQMGQEVILRCVPISNHLYFYWYRQILGQKVEFLVSFYNNEISEKSEIFDDQFSVERPDGSNFTLKIRSTKLEDSAMYFCASSSRWTDLNEKLFFGSGTQLSVL.